These 25 T cell receptor beta chains originate from one sample sequenced in a study of post-analysis software for immune sequencing data. Study results and caveats: Compared with controls, patients had more of 4 to 6 TRBV segments, including TRBV5-6, TRBV5-1 and TRBV20-1.

The TCR beta cDNA libraries contained unique molecular identifiers. MiXCR was run by TCRdb on the PCR reads, yielding one entry per CDR3 protein. The sample gives 800,000 to 950,000 distinct CDR3 sequences, roughly 50% of which show up once; approximately 4.4% is in the top ten. For these TCRs, the target antigens are not known. The sequenced sample consisted of blood. These receptor sequences come from a girl aged 5-17 years with multiple sclerosis.

This clonotype has only a few counts. The chain recombines TRBV5-1 with TRBJ2-2; TRBD2 matches at 10 bases. Germline CDR1 SGHRS, CDR2 YFSETQ. The J segment lost 5 bases and the V segment lost 5 bases, leaving 21 bases of the junction unmatched. The CDR3 has 20 residues. The CDR3, as DNA: TGCGCCAGCAGTTATTCTCCCGGGACTAGCGTACGAGCGGGGACCGGGGAGCTGTTTTTT. This encodes CASSYSPGTSVRAGTGELFF.

This clonotype was seen just once. This CDR3 reads CASSVGGTSNEQFF. In nucleotides, the CDR3 is TGTGCCAGCAGCGTAGGGGGGACTAGCAATGAGCAGTTCTTC. V gene TRBV9 combines with J gene TRBJ2-1; 8 positions match TRBD2. The germline V gene has CDR1 SGDLS and CDR2 YYNGEE. With 0 bases clipped from V and 6 bases from J, the junction kept 2 bases outside the gene matches. There are 14 residues in the CDR3. Supplemented by reference TRBV9 and TRBJ2-1, the full variable domain reads DSGVTQTPKHLITATGQRVTLRCSPRSGDLSVYWYQQSLDQGLQFLIQYYNGEERAKGNILERFSAQQFPDLHSELNLSSLELGDSALYFCASSVGGTSNEQFFGPGTRLTVL.

The chain recombines TRBV20-1 with TRBJ2-1; TRBD2 agrees at 13 bases. The CDR3 covers 16 residues. Germline CDR1 is DFQATT and CDR2 is SNEGSKA (reference sequence). The ends lost 3 bases at V and 7 bases at J; junction bases unmatched: 9. The CDR3 protein is CSASLDRTSGRNEQFF. CDR3 sequence (DNA): TGCAGTGCTAGCTTAGACCGGACTAGCGGGAGAAATGAGCAGTTCTTC.

The chain joins TRBV7-9 to TRBJ2-7, with D perhaps TRBD2 (6 bases). The CDR3 contains 14 residues. Between the trimmed V and J ends, which lost 7 bases and 6 bases, there was a span of 19 bases. Looked up from germline, CDR1 is SEHNR and CDR2 is FQNEAQ (reference sequence). CDR3 sequence: CASNHNGRLGEQYF. CDR3 nucleotide sequence: TGTGCCAGCAACCATAACGGGAGACTGGGCGAGCAGTACTTC.

V and J are TRBV7-8 and TRBJ2-3; tentatively, D is TRBD1 (5 bases). The CDR3 loop spans 14 amino acids. V lost 3 bases to trimming and J lost 5 bases, with 12 bases between them. Per germline, CDR1 SGHVS and CDR2 FQNEAQ. CDR3 loop: CASSLFLRGDTQYF. The CDR3 DNA sequence: TGTGCCAGCAGCTTGTTCCTAAGGGGAGATACGCAGTATTTT.

The CDR3 DNA is TGTGCCAGCAGTTTAAACCCGAGACAGGGATATGGCTACACCTTC. This encodes CASSLNPRQGYGYTF. The chain combines TRBV12-3 or TRBV12-4 with TRBJ1-2; TRBD1 agrees at 7 bases. CDR3 length equals 15 residues. Trimming cost V 2 bases and J 5 bases; bases outside gene matches: 8.

V and J are TRBV20-1 and TRBJ2-3; D is uncertain. The V and J ends lost 3 bases and 0 bases respectively, with 10 bases between them. This CDR3 region has 14 residues. The germline gives CDR1 DFQATT, CDR2 SNEGSKA (reference sequence). This CDR3 is CSASRPTSTDTQYF. The CDR3 bases are TGCAGTGCTAGCAGACCCACTAGCACAGATACGCAGTATTTT.

This rearrangement joins TRBV20-1 to TRBJ2-7; 9 bases line up with TRBD2. The CDR3 totals 16 residues. Germline loops: CDR1 DFQATT, CDR2 SNEGSKA (reference sequence). With 0 bases clipped from V and 2 bases from J, the junction kept 8 bases outside the gene matches. CDR3 sequence: CSARDLTSGLPYEQYF. The CDR3 coding sequence is TGCAGTGCTAGAGATCTCACTAGCGGGTTACCCTACGAGCAGTACTTC.

The CDR3 coding sequence is TGTGCCAGCAGCCAAGGGAGAAGGGGGCAGGGTGCCTACGAGCAGTACTTC. Translation gives CASSQGRRGQGAYEQYF. This chain joins TRBV3-1 and TRBJ2-7; 7 bases map to TRBD1. The CDR3 spans 17 residues. Germline assignment: CDR1 LGHDT and CDR2 YNNKEL (reference sequence). V shed 1 base and J 2 bases; nucleotides not matched to a gene: 11.

J is TRBJ1-6 and V is TRBV10-3, with 8 nucleotides matching TRBD1. Trimming took 6 bases from V and 7 from J; bases not matched to a gene: 5. Germline CDR1 is ENHRY and CDR2 is SYGVKD. CDR3 length: 14 residues. CDR3 in amino acids: CAISLDRDNSPLHF. The CDR3 region has the DNA TGTGCCATCAGCTTGGACAGGGACAATTCACCCCTCCACTTT.

This clonotype was detected only a few times. The germline gene is not matched at one end of the junction; a read error may be the cause. The genes are TRBV7-2 and TRBJ1-5, with D tentatively TRBD1 (5 bases). The length of the CDR3 is 17 residues. Germline V gene lookup returns CDR1 SGHTA and CDR2 FQGNSA. The CDR3 DNA sequence: TGTGCCTGCAGTTGGGGGTCGGATGTAAGGCTAGGGCAGCCCCAGCATTTT. Its translation is CACSWGSDVRLGQPQHF. The full variable domain, its missing parts supplied by reference TRBV7-2 and TRBJ1-5, is GAGVSQSPSNKVTEKGKDVELRCDPISGHTALYWYRQSLGQGLEFLIYFQGNSAPDKSGLPSDRFSAERTGGSVSTLTIQRTQQEDSAVYLCACSWGSDVRLGQPQHFGDGTRLSIL.

V usage is TRBV5-1 and J usage is TRBJ2-1; D gene unclear. Trimming pared 0 bases from V and 5 bases from J, leaving 9 bases between. Germline loops: CDR1 SGHRS, CDR2 YFSETQ. This CDR3 has 14 amino acids. For the CDR3, the DNA is TGCGCCAGCAGCTTGGGTAGGAGCAACAATGAGCAGTTCTTC. This sequence encodes CASSLGRSNNEQFF.

CDR3 DNA sequence: TGTGCCAGCAGCTCGCTGGTAGGGGCGAAAAATGGCTACACCTTC. Its protein is CASSSLVGAKNGYTF. This rearrangement joins TRBV3-1 to TRBJ1-2; tentative D call: TRBD1 (5 bases). Deletions cut 5 bases from V and 6 bases from J, with 19 bases between. The CDR3 runs to 15 residues. CDR1 is LGHDT and CDR2 is YNNKEL in the germline V gene (reference sequence).

V and J are TRBV9 and TRBJ2-7, with D possibly TRBD2 on 5 matching bases. Judging by the DNA end, TRBJ2-5 fits better; the J call may be wrong. The CDR3 spans 13 residues. Germline V gene sequence: CDR1 SGDLS, CDR2 YYNGEE. CDR3 loop: CASSVALAETQYF. CDR3 coding DNA: TGTGCCAGCAGCGTAGCGCTAGCAGAGACCCAGTACTTC.

The gene calls are TRBV12-3 or TRBV12-4 and TRBJ2-5, with TRBD2 matching over 7 bases. V trimming: 6 bases; J trimming: 5 bases; junction bases outside the gene matches: 12. This CDR3 has 15 amino acids. As DNA, the CDR3 is TGTGCCAGCAGGGCTCCTAGCGGAACGGAGGAGACCCAGTACTTC. It specifies CASRAPSGTEETQYF.

This clonotype turned up a few times. No DNA is shown, since the ends of the CDR3 on it are uncertain; the CDR3 is the one TCRdb lists. This chain links TRBV6-2 or TRBV6-3 with TRBJ2-3; the D segment call TRBD1 is taken from the table without a DNA check. The CDR3 is 17 residues long, counting both termini. CDR1 is MNHEY, CDR2 SVGEGT, per germline. CDR3 region: CASSSTLGTATMDTQYF.

This clonotype has at least ten counts. The rearrangement joins TRBV7-3 to TRBJ2-1; D not resolved. Germline V gene lookup returns CDR1 SGHTA and CDR2 FQGTGA. CDR3 size: 13 residues. V shed 5 bases and J shed 10 bases, with 15 bases lying between them. CDR3 sequence reads: CASSPSPRVEQFF. CDR3 coding DNA: TGTGCCAGCAGCCCAAGTCCCCGAGTGGAGCAGTTCTTC.

The gene calls are TRBV21-1 and TRBJ2-5; TRBD1 reflects the table's D call only, with no check against the DNA. TRBV21-1 is noted as a pseudogene. The CDR3 runs 15 residues. DNA of the CDR3: TGTGCCAGCGGGACAGGGGTGCCTCACCAAGAGACCCAGTACTTC. As protein: CASGTGVPHQETQYF.

This clonotype was observed a few times. The chain has TRBV7-9 and TRBJ2-3; tentatively, D is TRBD1 (5 bases). The length of the CDR3 is 15 residues. Germline loops: CDR1 SEHNR, CDR2 FQNEAQ (reference sequence). V lost 1 base and J 6 bases, leaving 14 bases between the germline ends. The CDR3 loop is CASSLDSGKGDTQYF. Written as DNA, the CDR3 is TGTGCCAGCAGCTTAGATTCAGGGAAGGGCGATACGCAGTATTTT.

This clonotype was detected a few times. The chain combines TRBV25-1 with TRBJ2-3; 8 bases map to TRBD1. Trimming removed 4 bases from V and 6 bases from J; junction bases left unmatched: 9. The CDR3 totals 15 residues. Germline V gene sequence: CDR1 MGHDK, CDR2 SYGVNS. The CDR3 coding sequence is TGTGCCAGCAGTGGCCGACAGGGGATGGGGGATACGCAGTATTTT. This codes for CASSGRQGMGDTQYF.

The genes are TRBV6-6 and TRBJ2-5; a possible D gene is TRBD1 (5 bases). V was cut by 8 bases and J by 8 bases, with 15 bases left in between. The germline V gene encodes CDR1 MNHNY and CDR2 SVGAGI (reference sequence). The CDR3 runs 12 residues. CDR3 in amino acids: CASEQGGGTQYF. The CDR3 DNA reads as TGTGCCAGCGAGCAGGGCGGCGGAACCCAGTACTTC.

This sequence joins TRBV10-3 and TRBJ2-4; 12 bases agree with TRBD2. The CDR3 is 20 residues long. V gave up 3 bases and J gave up 1 base; unmatched junction bases: 13. CDR1 is ENHRY, CDR2 SYGVKD, per germline. The CDR3 here is CAISEFGLLAGGEAKNIQYF. DNA for the CDR3: TGTGCCATCAGTGAATTCGGATTACTAGCGGGAGGTGAGGCCAAAAACATTCAGTACTTC.

The rearrangement links TRBV29-1 to TRBJ2-4; no clear D. CDR3 size: 11 residues. V was pared by 5 bases and J by 4 bases, with 6 bases between. Germline loops: CDR1 SQVTM, CDR2 ANQGSEA. CDR3 residues: CSVTWKNIQYF. The CDR3 region has the DNA TGCAGCGTTACCTGGAAAAACATTCAGTACTTC.

A note on this clonotype: The junction differs from germline at one of its ends, possibly a read error. The chain joins TRBV7-9 to TRBJ2-1; 11 bases map to TRBD1. The CDR3 extends over 16 amino acids. Germline lookup yields CDR1 SEHNR and CDR2 FQNEAQ (reference sequence). Written as DNA, the CDR3 is TGTGCCAGCAGCCTAGCCCTCTGGGACAGGGGGAATAAGCAGTTCTTC. Translating it yields CASSLALWDRGNKQFF.

The J gene is TRBJ2-3, the V gene TRBV20-1; 8 bases align to TRBD2. CDR3 size: 14 residues. Per germline, CDR1 DFQATT and CDR2 SNEGSKA (reference sequence). V lost 3 bases and J lost 2; bases outside the gene matches: 4. CDR3 loop: CSARTSDLTDTQYF. The CDR3, as DNA: TGCAGTGCTAGGACTAGCGATCTCACAGATACGCAGTATTTT.